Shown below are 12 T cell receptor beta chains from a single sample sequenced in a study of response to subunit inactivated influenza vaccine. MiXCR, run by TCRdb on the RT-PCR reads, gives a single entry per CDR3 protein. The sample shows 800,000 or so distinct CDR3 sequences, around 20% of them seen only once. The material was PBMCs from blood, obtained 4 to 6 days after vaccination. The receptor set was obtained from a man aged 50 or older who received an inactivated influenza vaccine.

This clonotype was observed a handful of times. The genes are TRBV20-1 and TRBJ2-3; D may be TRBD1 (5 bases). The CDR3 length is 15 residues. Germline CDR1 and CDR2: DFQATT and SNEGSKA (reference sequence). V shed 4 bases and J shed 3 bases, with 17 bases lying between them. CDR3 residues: CSATRVGAGTDTQYF. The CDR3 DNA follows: TGCAGTGCTACTAGAGTAGGGGCTGGGACAGATACGCAGTATTTT.

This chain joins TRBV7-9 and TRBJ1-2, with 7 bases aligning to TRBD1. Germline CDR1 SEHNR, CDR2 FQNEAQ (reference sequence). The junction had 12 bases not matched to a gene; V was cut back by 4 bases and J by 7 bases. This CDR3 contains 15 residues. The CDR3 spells CASSSGATGVGGYTF. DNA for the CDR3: TGTGCCAGCAGCTCGGGGGCTACAGGGGTCGGTGGCTACACCTTC.

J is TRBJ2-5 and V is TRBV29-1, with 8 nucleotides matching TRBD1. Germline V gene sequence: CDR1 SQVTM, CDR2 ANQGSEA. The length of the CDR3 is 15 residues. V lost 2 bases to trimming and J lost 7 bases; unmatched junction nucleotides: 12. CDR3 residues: CSVESGRGRPVTQYF. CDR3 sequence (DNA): TGCAGCGTTGAATCGGGCAGGGGGCGCCCCGTGACCCAGTACTTC.

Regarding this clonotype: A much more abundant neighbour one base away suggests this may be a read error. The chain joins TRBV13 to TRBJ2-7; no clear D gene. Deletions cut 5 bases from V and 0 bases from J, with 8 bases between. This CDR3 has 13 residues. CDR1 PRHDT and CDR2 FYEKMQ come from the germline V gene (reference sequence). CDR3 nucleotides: TGTGCCAGCAGCGCCAGGAGCTCCTACGAGCAGTACTTC. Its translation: CASSARSSYEQYF.

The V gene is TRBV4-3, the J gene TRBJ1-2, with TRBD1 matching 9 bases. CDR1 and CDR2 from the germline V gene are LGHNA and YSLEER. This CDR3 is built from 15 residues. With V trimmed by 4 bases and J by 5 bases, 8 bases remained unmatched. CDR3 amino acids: CASSPQDRGGYGYTF. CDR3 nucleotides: TGCGCCAGCAGCCCCCAGGACAGGGGCGGATATGGCTACACCTTC.

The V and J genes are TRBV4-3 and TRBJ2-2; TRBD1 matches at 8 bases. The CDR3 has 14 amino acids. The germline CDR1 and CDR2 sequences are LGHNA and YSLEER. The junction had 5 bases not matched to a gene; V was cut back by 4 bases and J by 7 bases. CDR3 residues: CASSRYRGIGELFF. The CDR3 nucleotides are TGCGCCAGCAGCCGTTACAGGGGGATCGGGGAGCTGTTTTTT.

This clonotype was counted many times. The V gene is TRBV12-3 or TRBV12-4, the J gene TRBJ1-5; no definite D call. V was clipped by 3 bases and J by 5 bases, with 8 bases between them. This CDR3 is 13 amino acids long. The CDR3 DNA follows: TGTGCCAGCAGTTTCCGGGTGCATCAGCCCCAGCATTTT. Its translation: CASSFRVHQPQHF.

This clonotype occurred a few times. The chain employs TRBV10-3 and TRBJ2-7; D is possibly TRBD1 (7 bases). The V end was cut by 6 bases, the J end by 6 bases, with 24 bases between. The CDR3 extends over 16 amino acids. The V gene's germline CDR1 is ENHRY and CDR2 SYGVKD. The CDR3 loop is CAISPRREGQGGEQYF. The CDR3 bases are TGTGCCATCAGCCCCCGTCGTGAGGGCCAGGGGGGCGAGCAGTACTTC.

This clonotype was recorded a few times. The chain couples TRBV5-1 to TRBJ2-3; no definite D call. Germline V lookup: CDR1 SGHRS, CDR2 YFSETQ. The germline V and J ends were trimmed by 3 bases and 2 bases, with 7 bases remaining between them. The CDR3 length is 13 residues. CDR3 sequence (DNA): TGCGCCAGCAGCTGGCAGAACACAGATACGCAGTATTTT. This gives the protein CASSWQNTDTQYF.

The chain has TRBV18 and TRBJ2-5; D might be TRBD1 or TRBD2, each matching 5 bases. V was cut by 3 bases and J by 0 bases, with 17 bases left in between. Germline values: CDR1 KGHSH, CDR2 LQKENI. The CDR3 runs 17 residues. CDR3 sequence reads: CASSPRTGGNYQETQYF. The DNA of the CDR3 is TGTGCCAGCTCACCGCGAACTGGGGGTAATTACCAAGAGACCCAGTACTTC.

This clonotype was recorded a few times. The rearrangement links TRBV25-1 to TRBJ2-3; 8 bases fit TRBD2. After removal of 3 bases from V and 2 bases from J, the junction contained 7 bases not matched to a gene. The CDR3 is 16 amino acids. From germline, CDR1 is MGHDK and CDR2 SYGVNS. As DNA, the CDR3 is TGTGCCAGCAGTGACGGGGGGGCGTGGGACACAGATACGCAGTATTTT. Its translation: CASSDGGAWDTDTQYF.

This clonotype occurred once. The CDR3 bases are TGTGCCAGCAGCTTAGGTAAGGGTTGGAATGAGCAGTTCTTC. As protein: CASSLGKGWNEQFF. The V gene is TRBV7-9, the J gene TRBJ2-1; no definite D call. Trimming cost V 1 base and J 7 bases, with 11 bases left between them. The CDR3 runs 14 residues. Germline values: CDR1 SEHNR, CDR2 FQNEAQ (reference sequence).